This TCR beta chain was obtained from a study of neurological immune-mediated disorders. Ten or more counts support this clonotype. Antigen specificity is unknown. Germline CDR1 and CDR2: SGHTS and YDEGEE. The V and J ends lost 4 bases and 7 bases, in that order; junction bases with no gene match: 6. This CDR3 is built from 14 residues. Stated time point: longitudinal time-point 2. TCRdb analysed the 5' RACE reads with MiXCR anew, one entry per CDR3 protein. The sample holds 65,000 to 85,000 distinct CDR3 sequences, around 6% seen once. Overall study findings and caveats: No sharing of CDR3 amino acid sequences was observed among expanded clones across subjects, suggesting private repertoires in all groups. According to phylogenetic grouping, one related-CDR3 cluster, a possible signature, contained the repertoires of 18 of 34 multiple sclerosis patients. The greatest TCR clonal expansion appeared in HTLV-1-associated myelopathy and the smallest, falling below healthy controls, in multiple sclerosis.

The chain combines TRBV5-8 with TRBJ2-1; 9 bases align to TRBD1. The sequence was obtained from a woman aged 55-70 years with multiple sclerosis. The sequenced sample consisted of PBMCs. The CDR3, as DNA: TGTGCCAGCAGCCTGGGACAGGGTCGGAATGAGCAGTTCTTC. Translated: CASSLGQGRNEQFF.